This T cell receptor beta chain was identified during a study of OX40 agonist ivuxolimab in advanced cancers. Across the study: Treatment of patients was with ivuxolimab, an agonistic anti-OX40 (CD134) antibody. While on treatment, patients had intravenous ivuxolimab at 0.01 to 10 mg/kg every 2 weeks. Mean age about 60 years, range roughly 23 to 79; 82.7% male.

Study results and limitations: In CD8+ T cells, expanded clones were on average more numerous than in CD4+.

The germline V gene encodes CDR1 MNHNS and CDR2 SASEGT. The V gene end was trimmed by 0 bases and the J gene end by 6 bases; junction bases not matched to a gene: 11. This CDR3 is 17 amino acids long. Concerning this clone itself: Antigen specificity is unknown.

The repertoire was sequenced with immunoSEQ multiplex PCR; TCRdb's copy has only in-frame clones and lacks some. The sample consists of approximately 68,000 clones, roughly nine tenths of them appearing once. The sample consisted of CD4+ or CD8+ T cells sorted from blood, taken in a trial of the OX40 agonist ivuxolimab. The chain uses TRBV6-1 and TRBJ2-5; 9 bases line up with TRBD2. This TCR came from an adult with an advanced solid tumor such as melanoma, head and neck, liver or kidney cancer. CDR3: CASSEALRGSGGKTQYF. The CDR3 DNA reads as TGTGCCAGCAGTGAAGCGCTTCGGGGTAGCGGGGGCAAGACCCAGTACTTC.